The T cell receptor beta chain under discussion was sequenced for a study of response to subunit inactivated influenza vaccine. The study's findings and limits: Only a handful of new T cells, the authors suggested, are recruited with each seasonal influenza vaccination.

As for this clonotype: No antigen is known for it.

One entry per CDR3 protein, called by TCRdb with MiXCR from the RT-PCR reads. The profile shows 630,000 or so distinct CDR3 sequences, 15% to 17% of them singletons. The specimen was PBMCs from blood, collected less than 13 days after vaccination. The sequence came from a man aged 50-59 years who received an inactivated influenza vaccine.

This CDR3 reads CASSLDRSVGTQYF. CDR3 bases: TGTGCCAGCAGCTTGGACAGATCTGTAGGTACGCAGTATTTT. The genes are TRBV5-4 and TRBJ2-3; D not resolved. V was shortened by 0 bases and J by 8 bases, with 13 bases between the two germline ends. This CDR3 is 14 amino acids long. Looked up from germline, CDR1 is SGHNT and CDR2 is YYREEE (reference sequence).